Presented here are 10 T cell receptor beta chains from one specimen sequenced in a study of OX40 agonist ivuxolimab in advanced cancers. Method: immunoSEQ multiplex PCR; TCRdb's copy keeps in-frame clones and lacks some. The repertoire holds about 19,000 clones, with roughly 85% as singletons. Sample: CD4+ or CD8+ T cells sorted from blood, taken in a trial of the OX40 agonist ivuxolimab. The source of these receptors is an adult with an advanced solid tumor such as melanoma, head and neck, liver or kidney cancer.

The rearrangement links TRBV19 to TRBJ1-2; D remains unclear. The CDR3 loop spans 16 amino acids. Looked up from germline, CDR1 is LNHDA and CDR2 is SQIVND (reference sequence). The V end was cut by 0 bases, the J end by 5 bases, with 16 bases between. The CDR3, as DNA: TGTGCCAGTAGTATAGAAGCTCCAATCCCGGAGTATGGCTACACCTTC. This encodes CASSIEAPIPEYGYTF.

The chain has TRBV19 and TRBJ2-7; possibly TRBD2 for D (7 bases). The ends were cut back, 6 bases at V and 6 bases at J, with 18 bases in the middle. Germline CDR1 and CDR2: LNHDA and SQIVND (reference sequence). The CDR3 sequence is 14 residues long. In nucleotides, the CDR3 is TGTGCCAGTAGGTTTACAGGGACTACGACCGAGCAGTACTTC. Translating gives CASRFTGTTTEQYF. The variable domain in full, with the rest retrieved from reference TRBV19 and TRBJ2-7, is DGGITQSPKYLFRKEGQNVTLSCEQNLNHDAMYWYRQDPGQGLRLIYYSQIVNDFQKGDIAEGYSVSREKKESFPLTVTSAQKNPTAFYLCASRFTGTTTEQYFGPGTRLTVT.

The chain combines TRBV6-1 with TRBJ2-7; D not certain. The CDR3 sequence is 13 residues long. V was pared by 4 bases and J by 5 bases, with 12 bases between. CDR1 is MNHNS, CDR2 SASEGT, per germline. The CDR3 nucleotides are TGTGCCAGCAGTGTGGATCCGAGAGACGAGCAGTACTTC. It is translated as CASSVDPRDEQYF.

The gene calls are TRBV7-8 and TRBJ2-7, with D maybe TRBD1 (5 bases). This CDR3 spans 14 amino acids. Trimming removed 5 bases at V and 1 base at J, with 12 bases between. The germline V gene has CDR1 SGHVS and CDR2 FQNEAQ. The CDR3 nucleotides are TGTGCCAGCAGCACGTTAGACAGTTCCTACGAGCAGTACTTC. Translation gives CASSTLDSSYEQYF.

V is TRBV6-4 and J is TRBJ2-1, with 13 bases matching TRBD2. The V and J ends lost 3 bases and 7 bases, in that order; junction bases with no gene match: 3. CDR1 is MRHNA, CDR2 SNTAGT, per germline. This CDR3 region has 15 residues. The CDR3 nucleotides read TGTGCCAGCAGTGAACTAGCGGGGGGGCATAATGAGCAGTTCTTC. Residues: CASSELAGGHNEQFF.

This chain uses TRBV29-1 with TRBJ2-7; 8 bases are shared with TRBD2. This CDR3 has 16 residues. Losses at the gene ends were 5 bases for V and 2 bases for J; bases not matched to a gene: 14. The V gene's germline CDR1 is SQVTM and CDR2 ANQGSEA. This chain's CDR3 is CSVLTGGGKTPYEQYF. DNA of the CDR3: TGCAGCGTTCTGACGGGGGGGGGCAAAACTCCCTACGAGCAGTACTTC.

V usage is TRBV28 and J usage is TRBJ2-7; 7 bases map to TRBD2. Germline V gene data show CDR1 as MDHEN and CDR2 as SYDVKM. The V segment lost 6 bases and the J segment 2 bases; nucleotides outside the gene matches: 13. The CDR3 loop spans 16 amino acids. The CDR3 DNA follows: TGTGCCAGCAGCTTCGACGGGGAGGGAGCACCCTACGAGCAGTACTTC. Its translation: CASSFDGEGAPYEQYF.

V is TRBV28 and J is TRBJ2-7, with TRBD1 identical over 10 bases. From germline, CDR1 is MDHEN and CDR2 SYDVKM. The CDR3 sequence is 15 residues long. V shed 5 bases and J 3 bases; nucleotides not matched to a gene: 7. The CDR3 coding sequence is TGTGCCAGCAGTCATACCGGGACAGGGGACTACGAGCAGTACTTC. Its protein product is CASSHTGTGDYEQYF.

The chain is built from TRBV9 and TRBJ1-4; D gene ambiguous. The CDR3 totals 18 residues. Germline CDR1 SGDLS, CDR2 YYNGEE. V lost 0 bases to trimming and J lost 0 bases, with 15 bases between them. The CDR3 coding sequence is TGTGCCAGCAGCGTAGTTCCTATTGAGGATTCAACTAATGAAAAACTGTTTTTT. Amino acids: CASSVVPIEDSTNEKLFF.

This chain uses TRBV6-1 with TRBJ1-1; TRBD1 agrees at 9 bases. Trimming took 10 bases from V and 5 from J; bases not matched to a gene: 5. CDR3 length: 12 amino acids. Per germline, CDR1 MNHNS and CDR2 SASEGT. The CDR3 DNA follows: TGTGCCACCCGACAGGGGGGGACTGAAGCTTTCTTT. This translates into CATRQGGTEAFF.